The 10 T cell receptor beta chains given below trace back to one sample, sequenced in a study of blood T cell repertoires in COVID-19. TCRdb's copy holds only in-frame clones and misses some; the assay was immunoSEQ multiplex PCR. Here the sample spans 150,000 to 190,000 clones, 76% being singletons. The sample consisted of peripheral blood. The receptors derive from a woman aged 80 or older with acute or convalescent COVID-19.

The chain links TRBV19 to TRBJ1-1, with D maybe TRBD1 (6 bases). This CDR3 comprises 13 residues. Germline lookup yields CDR1 LNHDA and CDR2 SQIVND (reference sequence). Trimming shortened V by 6 bases and J by 0 bases, and 8 bases separated the two germline ends. In nucleotides, the CDR3 is TGTGCCAGTAGCGACAGGTTGAACACTGAAGCTTTCTTT. Amino acids: CASSDRLNTEAFF.

The chain uses TRBV19 and TRBJ2-1; the match to TRBD2 covers 9 bases. J gave up 7 bases and V 3 bases, and 7 bases lay outside the gene matches. Germline V gene data show CDR1 as LNHDA and CDR2 as SQIVND (reference sequence). This CDR3 region has 15 residues. In DNA, the CDR3 is TGTGCCAGTAGTATTATCAGCGGGAGGCAGAATGAGCAGTTCTTC. Amino acids: CASSIISGRQNEQFF.

The genes are TRBV10-3 and TRBJ2-1; no clear D. Trimming stripped 4 bases from V and 9 bases from J, with 10 bases between. The CDR3 loop spans 12 amino acids. Germline V gene sequence: CDR1 ENHRY, CDR2 SYGVKD. CDR3 in DNA: TGTGCCATCAGTGTTCGCGGTACTGAGCAGTTCTTC. Its translation: CAISVRGTEQFF.

This chain links TRBV3-1 (or the pseudogene TRBV3-2) with TRBJ1-2; 8 bases line up with TRBD1. The V gene end was trimmed by 2 bases and the J gene end by 0 bases; junction bases not matched to a gene: 5. The CDR3 loop spans 16 amino acids. CDR1 is LGHDT, CDR2 YNNKEL, per germline (reference sequence). The CDR3 reads CASSQTGGTANYGYTF. DNA for the CDR3: TGTGCCAGCAGCCAAACAGGGGGGACAGCTAACTATGGCTACACCTTC.

The chain recombines TRBV2 with TRBJ2-3; D perhaps matches TRBD2 (7 bases). CDR3 size: 15 residues. Germline V CDR1 and CDR2: SNHLY, FYNNEI. Trimming removed 6 bases from V and 1 base from J, with 14 bases in between. CDR3 amino acids: CASSGPGGGTDTQYF. CDR3 DNA sequence: TGTGCCAGCAGCGGTCCGGGGGGCGGCACAGATACGCAGTATTTT.

This clone turned up a few times. The chain has TRBV7-2 and TRBJ1-2; 10 bases agree with TRBD1. The junction had 9 bases not matched to a gene; V was cut back by 4 bases and J by 10 bases. Germline CDR1 SGHTA, CDR2 FQGNSA. The CDR3 sequence is 14 residues long. This CDR3 reads CASSSSGTGENYTF. The CDR3 nucleotides read TGTGCCAGCAGCTCCTCCGGGACAGGGGAAAACTACACCTTC.

V usage is TRBV7-6 and J usage is TRBJ1-4; tentatively, D is TRBD1 (6 bases). Per the germline V gene, CDR1 is SGHVS and CDR2 is FNYEAQ. The germline V and J ends were trimmed by 4 bases and 8 bases, with 11 bases remaining between them. The CDR3 length is 13 residues. The CDR3 nucleotides are TGTGCCAGCAGCTCCACAGGGTGGGAAAAACTGTTTTTT. It yields the protein CASSSTGWEKLFF.

Comment on this clone: Distinct nucleotide sequences in the sample also encode this CDR3. The chain links TRBV6-2 or TRBV6-3 to TRBJ2-7; 7 bases align to TRBD2. The CDR3 length is 14 residues. The V segment lost 2 bases and the J segment 4 bases; nucleotides outside the gene matches: 5. The germline gives CDR1 MNHEY, CDR2 SVGEGT. The CDR3 reads CASSYGAGDYEQYF. The CDR3 DNA follows: TGTGCCAGCAGTTACGGGGCGGGAGATTACGAGCAGTACTTC.

The chain recombines TRBV7-8 with TRBJ2-1; D unresolved. Germline V gives CDR1 SGHVS, CDR2 FQNEAQ. Trimming stripped 5 bases from V and 0 bases from J, with 11 bases between. The CDR3 extends over 15 amino acids. CDR3 region: CASSLRSSSYNEQFF. In nucleotides, the CDR3 is TGTGCCAGCAGCCTCCGATCGAGCTCCTACAATGAGCAGTTCTTC.

This clone was observed a few times. The chain carries TRBV7-3 and TRBJ2-1, with TRBD2 matching 11 bases. The junction had 7 bases not matched to a gene; V was cut back by 5 bases and J by 7 bases. Germline V gene sequence: CDR1 SGHTA, CDR2 FQGTGA. There are 15 residues in the CDR3. The CDR3 protein is CASSASSGGWNEQFF. The CDR3 DNA reads TGTGCCAGCAGCGCCTCTAGCGGGGGGTGGAATGAGCAGTTCTTC.